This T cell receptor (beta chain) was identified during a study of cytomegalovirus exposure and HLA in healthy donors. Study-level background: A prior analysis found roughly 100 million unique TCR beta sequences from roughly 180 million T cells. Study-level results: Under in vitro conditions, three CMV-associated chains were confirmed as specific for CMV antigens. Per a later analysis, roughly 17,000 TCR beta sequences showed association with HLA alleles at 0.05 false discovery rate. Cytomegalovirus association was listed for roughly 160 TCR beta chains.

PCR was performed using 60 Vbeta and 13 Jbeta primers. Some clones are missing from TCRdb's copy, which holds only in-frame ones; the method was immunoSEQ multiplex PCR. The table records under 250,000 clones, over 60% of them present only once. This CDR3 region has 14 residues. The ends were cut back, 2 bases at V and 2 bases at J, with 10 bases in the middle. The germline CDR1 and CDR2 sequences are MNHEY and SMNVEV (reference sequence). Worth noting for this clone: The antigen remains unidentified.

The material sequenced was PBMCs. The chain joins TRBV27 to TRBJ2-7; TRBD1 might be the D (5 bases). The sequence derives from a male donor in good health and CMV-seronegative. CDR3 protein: CASSLIGDPYEQYF. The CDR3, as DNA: TGTGCCAGCAGTTTAATAGGGGATCCCTACGAGCAGTACTTC.